The sequence of this T cell receptor (beta chain) was determined in a study of spatial heterogeneity in lung cancer (dated by TCRdb to between 2019 and 2020). Turning to the overall study: More beta-chain than alpha-chain transcripts were consistently detected, likely reflecting higher beta-chain transcript abundance. In the raw uncorrected reads, each unique combination of TCR and UMI appeared more than ten times on average. The study quantitatively compared TCR alpha and beta repertoires across multiple tumor regions, matched nontumor lung and blood in non-small cell lung cancer. The study linked features of the TCR repertoire to counts of nonsynonymous mutations, which were determined by whole-exome sequencing of tumor tissue. Both alpha and beta chains were TCR-sequenced in samples taken at surgery, namely 220 tumor regions, around 64 matched nontumor lung samples and about 58 PBMC samples. Results and caveats for the whole study, not just this receptor: Confirming at a functional level the hypothesis that regional TCRs recognize regional mutations was considered to require additional single-cell paired TCR alpha and beta sequencing. Ubiquitous expanded tumor TCRs were detected in blood more often at tumor resection than at routine follow-up.

Counted from cysteine to phenylalanine, this CDR3 has 14 amino acids. Only the CDR3 region is kept as DNA, spanning 42 bases read in frame from base 1. Reading the germline V gene (reference sequence) gives CDR1 MNHEY and CDR2 SMNVEV. From V the trimming removes 5 bases and from J it removes 4 bases, while the gene matches leave 4 bases of the junction unaccounted for. This clonotype was observed many times. What antigen it recognizes has not been identified. No base quality information exists; no much larger clone differs at one position. The sample's time point, from its label and the paper: sample taken at primary tumor resection. Donors were 72 patients with early-stage, untreated non-small cell lung cancer from the lung TRACERx cohort. For TCR sequencing, whole RNA was extracted from tumor and nontumor lung tissue, or from cryopreserved PBMC samples, and no cell sorting was done. Patients were selected for TCR sequencing only if sufficient RNA was available from at least two tumor regions.

To prepare the library, 5' RACE was applied. Sequencing was performed on a NextSeq 500. In the TCR library protocol, a unique molecular identifier was attached to each TCR cDNA molecule so that PCR and sequencing errors could be corrected. On the authors' methods: Decombinator tools were used for TCR identification, UMI-based error correction and CDR3 extraction. TCRs above a frequency of 2 per 1,000, corresponding to the top 1% of the tumor frequency distribution, were defined as expanded. Renyi diversity was computed with the R vegan package after each repertoire had been subsampled 100 times to 5,000 TCRs. To build CDR3 similarity networks, amino acid triplet string-kernel similarity was used, and CDR3s were connected when their pairwise similarity was above 0.82. The public reads were reprocessed in TCRdb via fastp at Q25 and MiXCR, keeping in-frame beta chains. Identical CDR3 protein sequences are pooled into one entry, listed with their most common genes and DNA. The V and J calls come from TCRdb's annotation, not from the publication. This sample has about 92,000 distinct CDR3 sequences in its table, and roughly 12% of those were observed once. The top ten clonotypes cover more than 40% of the sample.

This receptor chain uses TRBV27 and TRBJ2-5; TRBD2 fits 10 bases in the junction. The specimen was PBMCs, collected at surgery. The sequence derives from a male donor with early-stage non-small cell lung cancer. The nucleotide sequence reads TGTGCCAGCAGTCTCTTAGCGGGAGGAGAGACCCAGTACTTC. The translation is CASSLLAGGETQYF.